This TCR beta chain was documented in a study of blood T cell repertoires in COVID-19. Germline V gene sequence: CDR1 MNHEY, CDR2 SVGAGI. The CDR3 sequence is 15 residues long. Trimming removed 1 base at V and 7 bases at J, with 16 bases between. TCRdb keeps only in-frame clones here, not all; method: immunoSEQ multiplex PCR. The sample carries nearly 350,000 clones, around nine tenths recorded once. The genes are TRBV6-5 and TRBJ1-2; D is perhaps TRBD1 (6 bases). This TCR was recovered from a woman in her late teens or twenties who had recovered from COVID-19. The sequenced sample was peripheral blood. CDR3 sequence: CASSYFGHKGGGYTF. The CDR3 coding sequence is TGTGCCAGCAGTTACTTTGGACACAAAGGGGGTGGCTACACCTTC.